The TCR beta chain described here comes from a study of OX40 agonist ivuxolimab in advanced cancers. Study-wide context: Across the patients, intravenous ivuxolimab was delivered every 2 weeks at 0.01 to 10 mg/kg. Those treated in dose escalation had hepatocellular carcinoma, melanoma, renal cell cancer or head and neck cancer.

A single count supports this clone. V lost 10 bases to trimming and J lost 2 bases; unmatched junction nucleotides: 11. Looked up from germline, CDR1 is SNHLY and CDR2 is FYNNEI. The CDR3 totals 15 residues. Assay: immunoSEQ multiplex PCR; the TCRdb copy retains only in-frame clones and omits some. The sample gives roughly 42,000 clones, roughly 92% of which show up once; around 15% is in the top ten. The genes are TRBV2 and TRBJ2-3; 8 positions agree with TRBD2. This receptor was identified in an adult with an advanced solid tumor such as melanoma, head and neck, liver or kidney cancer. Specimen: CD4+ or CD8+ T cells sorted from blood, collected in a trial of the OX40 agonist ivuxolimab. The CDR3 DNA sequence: TGTGCCACCGCCGGGACTAGTGGCCACACAGATACGCAGTATTTT. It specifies CATAGTSGHTDTQYF.